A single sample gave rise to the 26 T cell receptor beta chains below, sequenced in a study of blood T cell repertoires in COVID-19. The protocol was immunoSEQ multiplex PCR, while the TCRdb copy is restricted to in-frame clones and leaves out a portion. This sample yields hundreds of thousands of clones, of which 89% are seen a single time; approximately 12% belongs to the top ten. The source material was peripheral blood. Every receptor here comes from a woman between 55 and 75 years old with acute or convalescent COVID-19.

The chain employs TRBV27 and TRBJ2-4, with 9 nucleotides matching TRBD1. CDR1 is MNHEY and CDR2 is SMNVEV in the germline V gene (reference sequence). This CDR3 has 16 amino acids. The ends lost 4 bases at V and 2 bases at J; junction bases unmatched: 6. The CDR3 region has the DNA TGTGCCAGCAGTTCCCCGACAGGGGGGCCCAAAAACATTCAGTACTTC. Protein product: CASSSPTGGPKNIQYF.

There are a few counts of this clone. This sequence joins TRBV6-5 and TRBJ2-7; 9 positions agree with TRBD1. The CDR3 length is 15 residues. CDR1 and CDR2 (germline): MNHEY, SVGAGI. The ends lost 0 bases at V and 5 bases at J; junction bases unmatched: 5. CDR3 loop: CASSYSGTGRDEQYF. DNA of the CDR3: TGTGCCAGCAGTTACTCCGGGACAGGGAGGGACGAGCAGTACTTC.

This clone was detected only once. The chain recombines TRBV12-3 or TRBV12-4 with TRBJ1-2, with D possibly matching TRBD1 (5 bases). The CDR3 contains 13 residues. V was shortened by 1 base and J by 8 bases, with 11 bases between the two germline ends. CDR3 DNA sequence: TGTGCCAGCAGTTTAGGCGGGGCCGGGGGCTACACCTTC. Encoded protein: CASSLGGAGGYTF.

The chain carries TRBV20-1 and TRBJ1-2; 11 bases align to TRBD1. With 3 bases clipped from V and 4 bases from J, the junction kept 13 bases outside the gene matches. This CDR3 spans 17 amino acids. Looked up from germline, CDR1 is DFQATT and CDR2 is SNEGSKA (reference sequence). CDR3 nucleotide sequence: TGCAGTGCTAGTAATCTTGGACAGGGGGCGGTTGGCTATGGCTACACCTTC. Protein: CSASNLGQGAVGYGYTF.

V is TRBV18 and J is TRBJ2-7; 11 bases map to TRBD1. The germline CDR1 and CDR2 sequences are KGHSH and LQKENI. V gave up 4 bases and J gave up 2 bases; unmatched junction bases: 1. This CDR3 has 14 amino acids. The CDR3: CASSLGQGAYEQYF. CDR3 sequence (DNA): TGTGCCAGCTCACTGGGACAGGGGGCCTACGAGCAGTACTTC.

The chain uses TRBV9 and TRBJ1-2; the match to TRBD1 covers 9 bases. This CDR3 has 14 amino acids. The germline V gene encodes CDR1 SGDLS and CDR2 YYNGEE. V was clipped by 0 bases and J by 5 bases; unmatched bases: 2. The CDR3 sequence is CASSVDGTGYGYTF. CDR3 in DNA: TGTGCCAGCAGCGTAGATGGGACAGGGTATGGCTACACCTTC.

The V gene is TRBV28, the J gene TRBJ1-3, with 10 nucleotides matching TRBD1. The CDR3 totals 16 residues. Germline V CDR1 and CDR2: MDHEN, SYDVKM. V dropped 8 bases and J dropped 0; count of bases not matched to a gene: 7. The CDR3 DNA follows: TGTGCCAGCTCCCCCGGGACAGGGGCCTCTGGAAACACCATATATTTT. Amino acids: CASSPGTGASGNTIYF.

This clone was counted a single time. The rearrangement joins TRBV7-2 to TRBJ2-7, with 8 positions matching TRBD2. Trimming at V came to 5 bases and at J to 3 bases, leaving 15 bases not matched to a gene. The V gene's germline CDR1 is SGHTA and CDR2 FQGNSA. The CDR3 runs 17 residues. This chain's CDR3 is CASSLLSTGAGGYEQYF. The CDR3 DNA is TGTGCCAGCAGCCTACTGTCTACGGGGGCGGGGGGCTACGAGCAGTACTTC.

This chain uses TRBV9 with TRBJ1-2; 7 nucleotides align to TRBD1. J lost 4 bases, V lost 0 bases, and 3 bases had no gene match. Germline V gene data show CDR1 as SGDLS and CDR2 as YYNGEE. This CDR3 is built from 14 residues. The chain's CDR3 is CASSVDRGPYGYTF. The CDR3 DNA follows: TGTGCCAGCAGCGTAGACAGGGGTCCCTATGGCTACACCTTC.

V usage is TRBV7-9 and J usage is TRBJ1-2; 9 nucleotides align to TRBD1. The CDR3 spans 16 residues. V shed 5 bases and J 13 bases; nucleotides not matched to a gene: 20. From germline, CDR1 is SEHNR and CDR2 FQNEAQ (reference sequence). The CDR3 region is CASSPGNRDRDPLGTF. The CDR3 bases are TGTGCCAGCAGCCCAGGAAACCGGGACAGGGATCCATTGGGCACCTTC.

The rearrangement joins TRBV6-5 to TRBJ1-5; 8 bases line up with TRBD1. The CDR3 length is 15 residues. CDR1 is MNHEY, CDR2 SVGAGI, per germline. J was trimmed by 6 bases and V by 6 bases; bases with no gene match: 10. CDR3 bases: TGTGCCAGCAGCCTACTTCAGGGGGCAGGTCAGCCCCAGCATTTT. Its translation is CASSLLQGAGQPQHF.

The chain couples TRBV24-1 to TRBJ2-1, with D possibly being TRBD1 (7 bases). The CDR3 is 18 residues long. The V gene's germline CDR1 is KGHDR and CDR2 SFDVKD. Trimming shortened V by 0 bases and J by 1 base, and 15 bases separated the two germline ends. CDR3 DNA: TGTGCCACCAGTGATTTGACTTCGGAGGGGGCTTCCTACAATGAGCAGTTCTTC. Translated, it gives CATSDLTSEGASYNEQFF.

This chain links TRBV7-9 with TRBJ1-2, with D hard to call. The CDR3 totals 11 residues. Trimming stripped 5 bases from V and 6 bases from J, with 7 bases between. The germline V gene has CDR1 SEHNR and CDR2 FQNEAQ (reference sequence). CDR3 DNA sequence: TGTGCCAGCAGCCCCCGGGATGGCTACACCTTC. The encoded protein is CASSPRDGYTF.

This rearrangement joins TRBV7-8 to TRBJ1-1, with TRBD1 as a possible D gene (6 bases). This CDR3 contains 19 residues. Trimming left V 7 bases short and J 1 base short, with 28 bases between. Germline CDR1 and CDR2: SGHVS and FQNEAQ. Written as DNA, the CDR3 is TGTGCCAGCAACTCGCTCCTCAACAGTTACAGGGTCCAGAACACTGAAGCTTTCTTT. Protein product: CASNSLLNSYRVQNTEAFF.

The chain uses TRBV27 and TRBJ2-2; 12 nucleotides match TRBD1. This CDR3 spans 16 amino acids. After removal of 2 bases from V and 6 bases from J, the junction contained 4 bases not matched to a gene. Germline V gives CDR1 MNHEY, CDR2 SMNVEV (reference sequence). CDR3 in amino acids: CASSLKGTGGAGELFF. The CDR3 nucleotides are TGTGCCAGCAGTTTAAAGGGGACAGGGGGCGCCGGGGAGCTGTTTTTT.

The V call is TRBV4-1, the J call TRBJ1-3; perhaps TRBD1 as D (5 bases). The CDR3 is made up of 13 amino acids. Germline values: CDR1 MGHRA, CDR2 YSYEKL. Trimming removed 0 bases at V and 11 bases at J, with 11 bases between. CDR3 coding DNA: TGCGCCAGCAGCCAAGATCCCGGGACTGCCATATATTTT. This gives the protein CASSQDPGTAIYF.

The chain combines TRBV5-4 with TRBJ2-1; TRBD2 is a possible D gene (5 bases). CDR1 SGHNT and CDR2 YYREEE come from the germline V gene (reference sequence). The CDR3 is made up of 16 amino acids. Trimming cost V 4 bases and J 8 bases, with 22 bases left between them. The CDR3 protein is CASSPTSGGSRDEQFF. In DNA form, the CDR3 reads TGTGCCAGCAGCCCAACCTCAGGTGGGAGTAGGGATGAGCAGTTCTTC.

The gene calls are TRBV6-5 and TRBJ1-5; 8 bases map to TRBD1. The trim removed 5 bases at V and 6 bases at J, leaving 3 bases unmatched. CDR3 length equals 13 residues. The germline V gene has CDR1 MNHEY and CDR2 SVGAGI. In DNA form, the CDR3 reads TGTGCCAGCAGTACCGACAGGGGTCAGCCCCAGCATTTT. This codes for CASSTDRGQPQHF.

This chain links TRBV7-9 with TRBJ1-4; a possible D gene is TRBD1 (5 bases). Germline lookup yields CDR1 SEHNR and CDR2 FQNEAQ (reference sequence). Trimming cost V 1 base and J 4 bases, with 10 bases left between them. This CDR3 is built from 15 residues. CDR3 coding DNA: TGTGCCAGCAGCTTAGGACAGATCAGTAATGAAAAACTGTTTTTT. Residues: CASSLGQISNEKLFF.

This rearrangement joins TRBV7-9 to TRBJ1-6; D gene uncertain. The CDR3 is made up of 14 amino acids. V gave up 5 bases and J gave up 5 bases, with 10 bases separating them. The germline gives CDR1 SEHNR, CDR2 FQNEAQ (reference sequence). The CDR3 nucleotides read TGTGCCAGCAGCGCGGGCCGGGATAATTCACCCCTCCACTTT. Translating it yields CASSAGRDNSPLHF. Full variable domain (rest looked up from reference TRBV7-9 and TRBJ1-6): DTGVSQNPRHKITKRGQNVTFRCDPISEHNRLYWYRQTLGQGPEFLTYFQNEAQLEKSRLLSDRFSAERPKGSFSTLEIQRTEQGDSAMYLCASSAGRDNSPLHFGNGTRLTVT.

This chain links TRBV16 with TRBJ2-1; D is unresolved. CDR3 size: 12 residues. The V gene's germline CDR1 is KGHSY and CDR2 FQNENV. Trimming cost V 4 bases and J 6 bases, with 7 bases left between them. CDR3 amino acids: CASSPLSNEQFF. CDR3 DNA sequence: TGTGCCAGCAGCCCCCTCTCCAATGAGCAGTTCTTC.

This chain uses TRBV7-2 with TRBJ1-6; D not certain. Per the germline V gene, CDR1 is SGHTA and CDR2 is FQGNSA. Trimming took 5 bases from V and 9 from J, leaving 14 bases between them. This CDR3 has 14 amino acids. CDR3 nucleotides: TGTGCCAGCAGCCCCCCCCGGGTGGGTTCACCCCTCCACTTT. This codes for CASSPPRVGSPLHF.

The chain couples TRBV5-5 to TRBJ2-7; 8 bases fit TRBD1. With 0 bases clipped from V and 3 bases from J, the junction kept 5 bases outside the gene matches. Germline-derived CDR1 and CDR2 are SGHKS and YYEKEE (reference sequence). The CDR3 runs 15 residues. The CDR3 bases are TGTGCCAGCAGCTTGGAACCCGGGACAGGCTACGAGCAGTACTTC. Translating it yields CASSLEPGTGYEQYF.

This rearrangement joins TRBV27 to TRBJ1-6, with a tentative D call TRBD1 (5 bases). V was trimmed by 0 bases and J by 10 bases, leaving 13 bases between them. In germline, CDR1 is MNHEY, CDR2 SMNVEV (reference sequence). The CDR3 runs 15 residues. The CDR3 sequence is CASSLSGGVGSPLHF. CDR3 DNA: TGTGCCAGCAGTTTATCGGGAGGGGTGGGATCACCCCTCCACTTT.

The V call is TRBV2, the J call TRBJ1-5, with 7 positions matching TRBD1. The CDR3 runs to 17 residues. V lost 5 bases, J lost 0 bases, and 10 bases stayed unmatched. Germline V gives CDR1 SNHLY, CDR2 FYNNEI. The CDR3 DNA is TGTGCCAGCAGTCCTTCCCCGCGGACAGGTAGCAATCAGCCCCAGCATTTT. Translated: CASSPSPRTGSNQPQHF.

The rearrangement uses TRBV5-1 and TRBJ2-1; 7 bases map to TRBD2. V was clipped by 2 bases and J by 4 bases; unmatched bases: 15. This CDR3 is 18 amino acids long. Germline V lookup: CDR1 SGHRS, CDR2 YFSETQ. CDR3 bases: TGCGCCAGCAGCTTCGGTTTCCGGGGGGACCCACAGTACAATGAGCAGTTCTTC. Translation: CASSFGFRGDPQYNEQFF.